The 27 T cell receptor beta chains below were found in one sample sequenced in a study of human T cells and chemical hapten exposure. The time point here: pre-sensitization, week 0. The treatment is: therapeutic diphenylcyclopropenone sensitization with weekly scalp DPC. TCRdb redid the calling of the RACE reads with MiXCR, one entry per CDR3 protein. The sample has 380,000 or so distinct CDR3 sequences; over 5% are singletons. The sequencing here drew on whole blood, taken in connection with sensitization to the hapten diphenylcyclopropenone (DPC). The receptors were sampled from a woman aged 18-29 years with alopecia areata. Some clones in this sample may be carry-over from other donors' samples.

This clonotype was recorded at least ten times. The chain carries TRBV7-2 and TRBJ2-5; no reliable D call. This CDR3 has 16 residues. Trimming stripped 6 bases from V and 7 bases from J, with 24 bases between. Germline CDR1 is SGHTA and CDR2 is FQGNSA. CDR3 in amino acids: CASSSPGMGQRATQYF. Here the CDR3 DNA reads TGTGCCAGCAGTTCCCCGGGTATGGGTCAACGTGCGACCCAGTACTTC.

This clonotype was seen ten or more times. The V and J genes are TRBV5-1 and TRBJ1-1; tentative D call: TRBD1 (5 bases). Trimming left V 0 bases short and J 5 bases short, with 11 bases between. This CDR3 region has 14 residues. From germline, CDR1 is SGHRS and CDR2 YFSETQ. The CDR3 region is CASSLAQGLTEAFF. DNA of the CDR3: TGCGCCAGCAGCTTGGCCCAGGGTTTAACTGAAGCTTTCTTT.

This clonotype was detected ten times or more. V and J are TRBV20-1 and TRBJ2-5; 10 bases are shared with TRBD2. CDR3 length equals 14 residues. Trimming cost V 4 bases and J 7 bases; bases outside gene matches: 9. The V gene's germline CDR1 is DFQATT and CDR2 SNEGSKA (reference sequence). Here the CDR3 DNA reads TGCAGTGCTACAACCGGGACTAGCGTAGGGACCCAGTACTTC. Protein product: CSATTGTSVGTQYF.

The chain couples TRBV6-1 to TRBJ1-4; D possibly corresponds to TRBD1 (6 bases). The CDR3 is 14 amino acids. Germline V gene sequence: CDR1 MNHNS, CDR2 SASEGT. V lost 7 bases, J lost 6 bases, and 15 bases lay in between. CDR3 DNA: TGTGCCAGCACCGACAGGACGGGGGATGAAAAACTGTTTTTT. The encoded protein is CASTDRTGDEKLFF.

This clonotype has at least ten counts. The chain employs TRBV7-8 and TRBJ1-4, with D perhaps TRBD1 (6 bases). Germline CDR1 reads SGHVS; CDR2 reads FQNEAQ. CDR3 length: 16 residues. The V end was cut by 5 bases, the J end by 0 bases, with 13 bases between. The CDR3 bases are TGTGCCAGCAGCCCCCGGGGGCTTACAACTAATGAAAAACTGTTTTTT. This codes for CASSPRGLTTNEKLFF.

The gene calls are TRBV28 and TRBJ1-2, with a weak D call TRBD1 (6 bases). CDR3 length: 15 residues. Germline CDR1 reads MDHEN; CDR2 reads SYDVKM. V dropped 5 bases and J dropped 4 bases, with 17 bases sitting between them. CDR3 nucleotides: TGTGCCAGCAGTCCAGCAGGGGATCGGAGCTATGGCTACACCTTC. Residues: CASSPAGDRSYGYTF.

The chain links TRBV6-6 to TRBJ1-5, with D unclear. The V end lost 0 bases, the J end lost 1 base, and 13 bases lay between the germline ends. CDR1 and CDR2 from the germline V gene are MNHNY and SVGAGI (reference sequence). This CDR3 is built from 17 residues. In nucleotides, the CDR3 is TGTGCCAGCAGTTACTCTTCGAAGGACCTAAGCAATCAGCCCCAGCATTTT. Its protein is CASSYSSKDLSNQPQHF.

The V and J genes are TRBV6-5 and TRBJ2-7, with a tentative D call TRBD2 (7 bases). Germline assignment: CDR1 MNHEY and CDR2 SVGAGI. This CDR3 is built from 15 residues. V shed 5 bases and J shed 4 bases, with 18 bases lying between them. CDR3 sequence: CASSRTGGRGYEQYF. The CDR3 nucleotides are TGTGCCAGCAGTCGTACGGGGGGCAGGGGTTACGAGCAGTACTTC.

Comment on this clonotype: A much larger clone differs by one base, so this may be a read error. This chain uses TRBV6-5 with TRBJ2-5, with a tentative D call TRBD2 (5 bases). The CDR3 is made up of 16 amino acids. Per germline, CDR1 MNHEY and CDR2 SVGAGI. The CDR3 coding sequence is TGTGCCAGCAGCCCATCCTGGACTCGAAGGCAAGAGATCCAGTACTTC. Translated: CASSPSWTRRQEIQYF.

The rearrangement uses TRBV6-2 or TRBV6-3 and TRBJ2-7; 8 bases fit TRBD2. The CDR3 is 15 amino acids. J lost 1 base, V lost 6 bases, and 8 bases had no gene match. CDR1 is MNHEY and CDR2 is SVGEGT in the germline V gene. The CDR3 protein is CASRSPRGGSYEQYF. CDR3 nucleotide sequence: TGTGCCAGCAGATCCCCTCGGGGGGGATCCTACGAGCAGTACTTC.

This clonotype was seen a handful of times. The chain couples TRBV10-3 to TRBJ1-4; 9 nucleotides align to TRBD1. V trimming: 0 bases; J trimming: 7 bases; junction bases outside the gene matches: 3. CDR3 length: 15 residues. Germline V lookup: CDR1 ENHRY, CDR2 SYGVKD. Here the CDR3 reads CAISESVTGGEKLFF. The CDR3 DNA follows: TGTGCCATCAGTGAGTCGGTGACAGGGGGTGAAAAACTGTTTTTT.

This clonotype was seen more than once but under ten times. The chain links TRBV12-3 or TRBV12-4 to TRBJ2-3; TRBD2 might be the D (6 bases). V shed 3 bases and J shed 2 bases, with 12 bases lying between them. The CDR3 has 15 amino acids. As DNA, the CDR3 is TGTGCCAGCAGTTTCTTAGCGGCCTACACAGATACGCAGTATTTT. The encoded protein is CASSFLAAYTDTQYF.

This clonotype was picked up a small number of times. The chain links TRBV6-5 to TRBJ2-2; perhaps TRBD1 as D (5 bases). The CDR3 is made up of 14 amino acids. Germline values: CDR1 MNHEY, CDR2 SVGAGI. The ends were cut back, 2 bases at V and 1 base at J, with 5 bases in the middle. The CDR3 nucleotides are TGTGCCAGCAGTTACCAGGGGAACACCGGGGAGCTGTTTTTT. Translating gives CASSYQGNTGELFF.

The chain recombines TRBV28 with TRBJ2-4, with 11 bases matching TRBD1. Trimming took 4 bases from V and 2 from J; bases not matched to a gene: 7. The germline V gene encodes CDR1 MDHEN and CDR2 SYDVKM. CDR3 length: 17 amino acids. CDR3 sequence: CASSSPRDRGTKNIQYF. CDR3 bases: TGTGCCAGCAGTTCCCCCCGGGACAGGGGGACCAAAAACATTCAGTACTTC.

The sample holds a few counts of this clonotype. The CDR3, as DNA: TGCGCCAGCAGCCAAGACCAGGCCCGCCTGGGGGCGGGTGGCTACACCTTC. Translated: CASSQDQARLGAGGYTF. V and J are TRBV4-3 and TRBJ1-2, with D possibly TRBD1 on 6 matching bases. CDR1 LGHNA and CDR2 YSLEER come from the germline V gene. V was shortened by 0 bases and J by 7 bases, with 21 bases between the two germline ends. CDR3 size: 17 residues.

This clonotype came up many times. This chain joins TRBV4-3 and TRBJ1-1, with unresolved D. The length of the CDR3 is 13 residues. V was cut by 8 bases and J by 2 bases, with 12 bases left in between. Germline assignment: CDR1 LGHNA and CDR2 YSLEER. In DNA, the CDR3 is TGCGCCAGCCGCAGGACGGCAAACACTGAAGCTTTCTTT. Amino acids: CASRRTANTEAFF.

This clonotype has ten or more counts. V and J are TRBV3-1 and TRBJ2-1; no firm D call. The CDR3 totals 13 residues. Germline V gene data show CDR1 as LGHDT and CDR2 as YNNKEL (reference sequence). The V end was cut by 1 base, the J end by 10 bases, with 11 bases between. The CDR3 DNA reads TGTGCCAGCAGCCAAGTTAGAGGAGCGGAGCAGTTCTTC. Its protein is CASSQVRGAEQFF.

This clonotype was picked up a small number of times. The gene calls are TRBV20-1 and TRBJ2-1; D may correspond to TRBD1 or TRBD2 (5 bases each). Germline assignment: CDR1 DFQATT and CDR2 SNEGSKA (reference sequence). V lost 5 bases, J lost 10 bases, and 18 bases lay in between. The CDR3 has 13 residues. In DNA, the CDR3 is TGCAGTGCTGCTGAGGGACCCCACGAAGAGCAGTTCTTC. It encodes CSAAEGPHEEQFF.

This rearrangement joins TRBV7-9 to TRBJ1-2; the match to TRBD1 covers 8 bases. V was pared by 3 bases and J by 6 bases, with 6 bases of the junction left unmatched. Germline V gene lookup returns CDR1 SEHNR and CDR2 FQNEAQ (reference sequence). CDR3 size: 14 residues. The CDR3 nucleotides are TGTGCCAGCAGCTTGATGGACAGGGAAGATGGCTACACCTTC. Amino acids: CASSLMDREDGYTF.

This chain links TRBV19 with TRBJ1-2; D unclear. The CDR3 length is 9 residues. Germline V gene data show CDR1 as LNHDA and CDR2 as SQIVND (reference sequence). The ends were cut back, 10 bases at V and 7 bases at J, with 7 bases in the middle. The CDR3 region is CANPAGYTF. The CDR3 DNA follows: TGTGCCAACCCGGCTGGCTACACCTTC.

The V call is TRBV2, the J call TRBJ2-1; TRBD2 aligns across 8 bases. CDR3 length: 16 amino acids. Germline loops: CDR1 SNHLY, CDR2 FYNNEI. Trimming removed 6 bases from V and 10 bases from J; junction bases left unmatched: 17. The CDR3, as DNA: TGTGCCAGCAGGCCAGAAACTAGCGGCGGAAGTTCGGAGCAGTTCTTC. As protein: CASRPETSGGSSEQFF. The variable domain in full, with the rest retrieved from reference TRBV2 and TRBJ2-1, is EPEVTQTPSHQVTQMGQEVILRCVPISNHLYFYWYRQILGQKVEFLVSFYNNEISEKSEIFDDQFSVERPDGSNFTLKIRSTKLEDSAMYFCASRPETSGGSSEQFFGPGTRLTVL.

This clonotype was counted only a few times. This chain joins TRBV27 and TRBJ2-3; D might be TRBD2 (6 bases). CDR1 and CDR2 from the germline V gene are MNHEY and SMNVEV (reference sequence). The CDR3 has 14 residues. CDR3 nucleotide sequence: TGTACCTGTGGGGCGGGGCGGGTCACAGATACGCAGTATTTT. It yields the protein CTCGAGRVTDTQYF.

The CDR3 DNA reads as TGCAGCGCAAAAATCAGGGAGTCAAATGGCTACACCTTC. Residues: CSAKIRESNGYTF. The chain employs TRBV29-1 and TRBJ1-2; D might be TRBD1 (5 bases). The CDR3 sequence is 13 residues long. V was trimmed by 7 bases and J by 6 bases, leaving 18 bases between them. Germline V CDR1 and CDR2: SQVTM, ANQGSEA. Full variable domain (rest looked up from reference TRBV29-1 and TRBJ1-2): SAVISQKPSRDICQRGTSLTIQCQVDSQVTMMFWYRQQPGQSLTLIATANQGSEATYESGFVIDKFPISRPNLTFSTLTVSNMSPEDSSIYLCSAKIRESNGYTFGSGTRLTVV.

This clonotype showed up many times. The chain is built from TRBV5-6 and TRBJ2-7; maybe TRBD1 (7 bases). CDR3 length equals 13 residues. V dropped 5 bases and J dropped 4 bases, with 13 bases sitting between them. Germline V lookup: CDR1 SGHDT, CDR2 YYEEEE. DNA of the CDR3: TGTGCCAGCAGGACAGGGACTTCATACGAGCAGTACTTC. Amino acid sequence: CASRTGTSYEQYF. Full variable domain (remainder filled in from reference TRBV5-6 and TRBJ2-7): DAGVTQSPTHLIKTRGQQVTLRCSPKSGHDTVSWYQQALGQGPQFIFQYYEEEERQRGNFPDRFSGHQFPNYSSELNVNALLLGDSALYLCASRTGTSYEQYFGPGTRLTVT.

This clonotype has ten or more counts. The chain links TRBV7-3 to TRBJ2-1; 7 bases fit TRBD1. Germline CDR1 and CDR2: SGHTA and FQGTGA. V lost 4 bases, J lost 2 bases, and 5 bases stayed unmatched. This CDR3 comprises 15 residues. The CDR3 is CASSSMGQPYNEQFF. The CDR3 region has the DNA TGTGCCAGCAGCTCAATGGGACAGCCCTACAATGAGCAGTTCTTC.

This clonotype occurred many times. The J gene is TRBJ2-5, the V gene TRBV5-1; 10 nucleotides line up with TRBD2. CDR1 and CDR2 from the germline V gene are SGHRS and YFSETQ. CDR3 size: 15 residues. The V segment lost 3 bases and the J segment 5 bases; nucleotides outside the gene matches: 7. CDR3: CASSSSGGATETQYF. In nucleotides, the CDR3 is TGCGCCAGCAGCTCCAGCGGGGGGGCAACGGAGACCCAGTACTTC. The variable domain in full, completed from reference TRBV5-1 and TRBJ2-5, reads KAGVTQTPRYLIKTRGQQVTLSCSPISGHRSVSWYQQTPGQGLQFLFEYFSETQRNKGNFPGRFSGRQFSNSRSEMNVSTLELGDSALYLCASSSSGGATETQYFGPGTRLLVL.

V is TRBV4-1 and J is TRBJ2-1; 15 positions match TRBD2. This CDR3 comprises 17 residues. V was pared by 1 base and J by 4 bases, with 2 bases of the junction left unmatched. Germline lookup yields CDR1 MGHRA and CDR2 YSYEKL. The CDR3 DNA follows: TGCGCCAGCAGCCAAGGCGGGACTAGCGGGGGGTACAATGAGCAGTTCTTC. Amino acid sequence: CASSQGGTSGGYNEQFF.